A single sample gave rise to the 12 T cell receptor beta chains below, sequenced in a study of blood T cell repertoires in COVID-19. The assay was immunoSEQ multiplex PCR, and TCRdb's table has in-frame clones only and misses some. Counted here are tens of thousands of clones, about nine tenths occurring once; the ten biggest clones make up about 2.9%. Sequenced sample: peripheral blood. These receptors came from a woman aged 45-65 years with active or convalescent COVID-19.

CDR3 loop: CASSGGNSHQPQHF. The DNA for the CDR3 is TGCGCCAGCAGCGGGGGGAACAGCCATCAGCCCCAGCATTTT. The gene calls are TRBV5-1 and TRBJ1-5, with D possibly being TRBD1 (5 bases). This CDR3 has 14 residues. From germline, CDR1 is SGHRS and CDR2 YFSETQ. Deletions cut 4 bases from V and 5 bases from J, with 13 bases between.

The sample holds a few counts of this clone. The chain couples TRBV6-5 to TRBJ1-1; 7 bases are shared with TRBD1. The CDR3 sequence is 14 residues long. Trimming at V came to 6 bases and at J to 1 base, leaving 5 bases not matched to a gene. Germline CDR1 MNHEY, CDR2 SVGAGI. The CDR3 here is CASSLQGTNTEAFF. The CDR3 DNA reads TGTGCCAGCAGCTTACAGGGGACGAACACTGAAGCTTTCTTT.

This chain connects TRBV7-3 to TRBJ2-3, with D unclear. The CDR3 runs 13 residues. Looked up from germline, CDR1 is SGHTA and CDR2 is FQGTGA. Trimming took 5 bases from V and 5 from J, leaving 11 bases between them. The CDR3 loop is CASSPGGLDTQYF. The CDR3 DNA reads TGTGCCAGCAGCCCCGGTGGGCTAGATACGCAGTATTTT. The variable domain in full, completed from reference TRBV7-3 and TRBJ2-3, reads GAGVSQTPSNKVTEKGKYVELRCDPISGHTALYWYRQSLGQGPEFLIYFQGTGAADDSGLPNDRFFAVRPEGSVSTLKIQRTERGDSAVYLCASSPGGLDTQYFGPGTRLTVL.

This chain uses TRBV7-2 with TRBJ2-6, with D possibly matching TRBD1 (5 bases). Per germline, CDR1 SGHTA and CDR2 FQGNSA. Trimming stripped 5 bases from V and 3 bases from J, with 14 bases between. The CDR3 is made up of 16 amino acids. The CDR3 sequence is CASSRAGKVGANVLTF. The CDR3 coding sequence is TGTGCCAGCAGCCGGGCAGGGAAGGTTGGGGCCAACGTCCTGACTTTC.

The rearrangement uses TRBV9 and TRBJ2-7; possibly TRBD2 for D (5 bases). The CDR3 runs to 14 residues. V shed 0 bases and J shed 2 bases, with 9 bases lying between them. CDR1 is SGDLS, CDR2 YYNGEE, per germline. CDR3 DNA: TGTGCCAGCAGCGTAGAGGCGGGCCCCTACGAGCAGTACTTC. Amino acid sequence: CASSVEAGPYEQYF.

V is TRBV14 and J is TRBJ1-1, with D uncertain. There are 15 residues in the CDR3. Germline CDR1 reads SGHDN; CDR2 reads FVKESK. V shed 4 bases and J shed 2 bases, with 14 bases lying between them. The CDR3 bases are TGTGCCAGCAGCCCCTTCGGAGGCAGAAACACTGAAGCTTTCTTT. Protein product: CASSPFGGRNTEAFF.

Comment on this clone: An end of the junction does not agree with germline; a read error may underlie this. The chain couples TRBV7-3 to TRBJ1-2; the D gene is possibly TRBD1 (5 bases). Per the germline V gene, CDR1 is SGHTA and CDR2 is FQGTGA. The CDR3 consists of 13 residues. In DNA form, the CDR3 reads TGTGCCAGCAGCCTAACCAGGGTAGAGGGCTACACCTTC. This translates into CASSLTRVEGYTF.

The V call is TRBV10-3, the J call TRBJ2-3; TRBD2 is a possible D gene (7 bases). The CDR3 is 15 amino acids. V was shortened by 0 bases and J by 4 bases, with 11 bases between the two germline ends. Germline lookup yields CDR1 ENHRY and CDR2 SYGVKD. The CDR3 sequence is CAISESGGPSDTQYF. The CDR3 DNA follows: TGTGCCATCAGTGAGTCCGGGGGGCCGTCAGATACGCAGTATTTT.

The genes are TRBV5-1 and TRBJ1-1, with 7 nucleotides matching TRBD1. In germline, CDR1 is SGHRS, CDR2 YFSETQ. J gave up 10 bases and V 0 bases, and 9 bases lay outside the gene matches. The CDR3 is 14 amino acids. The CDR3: CASSLGTDRAGAFF. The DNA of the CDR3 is TGCGCCAGCAGCTTGGGTACCGACAGGGCGGGAGCTTTCTTT.

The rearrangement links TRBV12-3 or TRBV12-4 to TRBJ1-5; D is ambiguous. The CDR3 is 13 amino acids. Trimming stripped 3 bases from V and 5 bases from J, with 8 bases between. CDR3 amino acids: CASSLSADQPQHF. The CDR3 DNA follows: TGTGCCAGCAGTTTGAGCGCGGATCAGCCCCAGCATTTT.

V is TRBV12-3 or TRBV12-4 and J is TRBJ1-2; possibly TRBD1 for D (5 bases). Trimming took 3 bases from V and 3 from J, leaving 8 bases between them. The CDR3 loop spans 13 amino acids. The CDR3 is CASSLRDDYGYTF. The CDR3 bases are TGTGCCAGCAGTTTGCGGGACGACTATGGCTACACCTTC.

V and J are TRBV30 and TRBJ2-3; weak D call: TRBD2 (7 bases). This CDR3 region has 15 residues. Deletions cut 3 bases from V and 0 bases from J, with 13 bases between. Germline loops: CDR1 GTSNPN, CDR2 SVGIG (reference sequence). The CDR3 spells CAWSKGGGSTDTQYF. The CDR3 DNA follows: TGTGCCTGGAGCAAAGGGGGGGGAAGCACAGATACGCAGTATTTT.